The rows below give T cell receptor beta chains drawn from one sample of a study of blood T cell repertoires in COVID-19. TCRdb's copy holds only in-frame clones and misses some; the assay was immunoSEQ multiplex PCR. The sample lists about 160,000 clones; 90% were seen once. Sequenced material: peripheral blood. The receptor set was obtained from a man in his forties or fifties with acute or convalescent COVID-19. Each CDR3 is given with its conserved first and last residue. Expanded clones are given a class, and other clones once, few, many or no size at all.

CDR3aa: CAWSYRAMEPQIYGYTF
j_gene: TRBJ1-2
v_gene: TRBV30
abundance: few

CDR3aa: CAWTSGGFYEQYF
j_gene: TRBJ2-7
v_gene: TRBV30
abundance: NA

CDR3aa: CASSYVAQGVYGYTF
j_gene: TRBJ1-2
v_gene: TRBV6-6
abundance: once

CDR3aa: CASSGTSTGELFF
j_gene: TRBJ2-2
v_gene: TRBV5-1
abundance: NA

CDR3aa: CASSSGQGEETQYF
j_gene: TRBJ2-5
v_gene: TRBV27
abundance: NA

CDR3aa: CASSQVGGTMGSYTF
j_gene: TRBJ1-2
v_gene: TRBV14
abundance: NA

CDR3aa: CASRKGAGLKYEQYF
j_gene: TRBJ2-7
v_gene: TRBV3-1/TRBV3-2
abundance: NA

CDR3aa: CATSDPTKSDTQYF
j_gene: TRBJ2-3
v_gene: TRBV24-1
abundance: NA

CDR3aa: CASSPLRAGISGNTIYF
j_gene: TRBJ1-3
v_gene: TRBV3-1/TRBV3-2
abundance: NA

CDR3aa: CASSPSRRLEITQYF
j_gene: TRBJ2-3
v_gene: TRBV14
abundance: NA

CDR3aa: CATSRGLAEGEAQYF
j_gene: TRBJ2-3
v_gene: TRBV15
abundance: NA

CDR3aa: CASSPRLGDEQFF
j_gene: TRBJ2-1
v_gene: TRBV3-1/TRBV3-2
abundance: NA

CDR3aa: CASSPGLPSYNEQFF
j_gene: TRBJ2-1
v_gene: TRBV5-5
abundance: few

CDR3aa: CASSLVGTGPMNTEAFF
j_gene: TRBJ1-1
v_gene: TRBV11-2
abundance: NA

CDR3aa: CASSQRRASAGLDTGELFF
j_gene: TRBJ2-2
v_gene: TRBV4-2
abundance: NA

CDR3aa: CASSTEAEAFF
j_gene: TRBJ1-1
v_gene: TRBV5-6
abundance: NA

CDR3aa: CASSQEAGVQNIQYF
j_gene: TRBJ2-4
v_gene: TRBV7-6
abundance: NA

CDR3aa: CASSLPRLAVPPYEQYF
j_gene: TRBJ2-7
v_gene: TRBV27
abundance: NA

CDR3aa: CASRGTDNQPQHF
j_gene: TRBJ1-5
v_gene: TRBV27
abundance: NA

CDR3aa: CASNPGGAGTEAFF
j_gene: TRBJ1-1
v_gene: TRBV19
abundance: NA

CDR3aa: CASSTPDRGSYEQYF
j_gene: TRBJ2-7
v_gene: TRBV19
abundance: few

CDR3aa: CASRTSGSYEQFF
j_gene: TRBJ2-1
v_gene: TRBV5-1
abundance: NA

CDR3aa: CASSEWTGFIYEQYF
j_gene: TRBJ2-7
v_gene: TRBV2
abundance: NA

CDR3aa: CSSQTGTGGWNEQFF
j_gene: TRBJ2-1
v_gene: TRBV29-1
abundance: NA

CDR3aa: CASSWGQGAIFTEAFF
j_gene: TRBJ1-1
v_gene: TRBV5-1
abundance: NA

CDR3aa: CASSYSGTGTHGYTF
j_gene: TRBJ1-2
v_gene: TRBV6-5
abundance: once

CDR3aa: CAWSLDTSGNTIYF
j_gene: TRBJ1-3
v_gene: TRBV30
abundance: NA

CDR3aa: CASSSDAVTSTDTQYF
j_gene: TRBJ2-3
v_gene: TRBV7-6
abundance: NA

CDR3aa: CASSIDRLEWDIQYF
j_gene: TRBJ2-4
v_gene: TRBV19
abundance: NA

CDR3aa: CASSLRSTSGRTTGELFF
j_gene: TRBJ2-2
v_gene: TRBV7-2
abundance: NA

CDR3aa: CASSSDSSYNEQFF
j_gene: TRBJ2-1
v_gene: TRBV5-1
abundance: NA

CDR3aa: CASGGPDRGDTQYF
j_gene: TRBJ2-3
v_gene: TRBV5-1
abundance: NA

CDR3aa: CASSTGTPNTGELFF
j_gene: TRBJ2-2
v_gene: TRBV19
abundance: NA

CDR3aa: CSVRTSGTGELFF
j_gene: TRBJ2-2
v_gene: TRBV29-1
abundance: NA

CDR3aa: CASSLGELGTEAFF
j_gene: TRBJ1-1
v_gene: TRBV5-1
abundance: NA

CDR3aa: CASSPPGGIYEKLFF
j_gene: TRBJ1-4
v_gene: TRBV7-9
abundance: NA

CDR3aa: CAISDSVEGTEAFF
j_gene: TRBJ1-1
v_gene: TRBV10-3
abundance: few

CDR3aa: CASSLAGTHTQLRNTDTQYF
j_gene: TRBJ2-3
v_gene: TRBV28
abundance: NA

CDR3aa: CASSMTGRQVTQYF
j_gene: TRBJ2-5
v_gene: TRBV19
abundance: NA

CDR3aa: CASSYSRDSLNTEAFF
j_gene: TRBJ1-1
v_gene: TRBV6-2/TRBV6-3
abundance: NA

CDR3aa: CASSQDPETPRIF
j_gene: TRBJ1-4
v_gene: TRBV3-1/TRBV3-2
abundance: NA

CDR3aa: CAWSEQTNTEAFF
j_gene: TRBJ1-1
v_gene: TRBV30
abundance: few

CDR3aa: CATSTRIAKNIQYF
j_gene: TRBJ2-4
v_gene: TRBV19
abundance: once

CDR3aa: CASSQDGMASRNEQFF
j_gene: TRBJ2-1
v_gene: TRBV4-3
abundance: NA

CDR3aa: CASSSASGAVDGYTF
j_gene: TRBJ1-2
v_gene: TRBV19
abundance: NA

CDR3aa: CASSPGNIQGGEQYF
j_gene: TRBJ2-7
v_gene: TRBV3-1/TRBV3-2
abundance: many

CDR3aa: CASSGQGTYGYTF
j_gene: TRBJ1-2
v_gene: TRBV5-6
abundance: NA

CDR3aa: CATRDRARNTEAFF
j_gene: TRBJ1-1
v_gene: TRBV24-1
abundance: NA

CDR3aa: CASSLGTGGTNYGYTF
j_gene: TRBJ1-2
v_gene: TRBV13
abundance: NA

CDR3aa: CASSLALTSGSSYEQYF
j_gene: TRBJ2-7
v_gene: TRBV5-4
abundance: NA